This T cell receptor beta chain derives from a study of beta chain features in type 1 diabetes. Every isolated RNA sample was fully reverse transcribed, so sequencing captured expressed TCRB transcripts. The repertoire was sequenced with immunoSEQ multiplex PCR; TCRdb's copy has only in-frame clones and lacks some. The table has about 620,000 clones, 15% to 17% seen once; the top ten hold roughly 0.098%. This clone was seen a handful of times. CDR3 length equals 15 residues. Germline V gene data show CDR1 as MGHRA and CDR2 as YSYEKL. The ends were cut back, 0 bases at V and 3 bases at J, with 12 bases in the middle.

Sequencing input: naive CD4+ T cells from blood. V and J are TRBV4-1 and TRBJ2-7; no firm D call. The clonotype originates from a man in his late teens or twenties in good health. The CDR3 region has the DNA TGCGCCAGCAGCCAAGATGTAAACACCAACTACGAGCAGTACTTC. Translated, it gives CASSQDVNTNYEQYF.